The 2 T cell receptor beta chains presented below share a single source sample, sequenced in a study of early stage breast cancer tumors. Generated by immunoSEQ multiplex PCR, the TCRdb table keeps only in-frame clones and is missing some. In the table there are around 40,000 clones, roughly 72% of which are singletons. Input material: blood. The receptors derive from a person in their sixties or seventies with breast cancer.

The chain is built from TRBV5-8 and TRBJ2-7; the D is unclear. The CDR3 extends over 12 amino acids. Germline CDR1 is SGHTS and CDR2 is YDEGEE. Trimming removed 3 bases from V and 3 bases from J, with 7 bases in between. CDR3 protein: CASSSGHYEQYF. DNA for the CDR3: TGTGCCAGCAGCTCCGGGCACTACGAGCAGTACTTC.

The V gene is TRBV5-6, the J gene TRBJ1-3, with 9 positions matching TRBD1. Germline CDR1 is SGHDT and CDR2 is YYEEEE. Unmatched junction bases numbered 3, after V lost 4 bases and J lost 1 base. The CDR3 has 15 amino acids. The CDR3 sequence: CASSRQGGSGNTIYF. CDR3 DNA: TGTGCCAGCAGCCGACAGGGGGGATCTGGAAACACCATATATTTT.